The rows below give T cell receptor beta chains drawn from one sample of a study of cytomegalovirus exposure and HLA in healthy donors. Sequenced by immunoSEQ multiplex PCR; TCRdb stores in-frame clones only, minus some. The sample includes roughly 120,000 clones, 80% of them seen just once. Sequencing was performed on PBMCs. The receptors originated from a male donor in good health and CMV-seronegative. Each CDR3 is given with its conserved first and last residue. A D gene is named only where the DNA matches it firmly.

J gene: TRBJ1-4; D gene: NA; V gene: TRBV19; CDR3 protein: CASTPRGGVGEKLFF
J gene: TRBJ2-7; D gene: NA; V gene: TRBV7-2; CDR3 protein: CASSLYQGSYEQYF
J gene: TRBJ2-1; D gene: TRBD2; V gene: TRBV5-1; CDR3 protein: CASSAGLAGGVYNEQFF
J gene: TRBJ1-5; D gene: NA; V gene: TRBV2; CDR3 protein: CASSETHLSGVLKLNQPQHF
J gene: TRBJ2-7; D gene: TRBD1; V gene: TRBV28; CDR3 protein: CASSYSGTAYEQYF
J gene: TRBJ1-4; D gene: NA; V gene: TRBV21-1; CDR3 protein: CASSKGHRMDEKLFF
J gene: TRBJ1-5; D gene: TRBD1; V gene: TRBV15; CDR3 protein: CATSRAGGNQPQHF
J gene: TRBJ1-5; D gene: NA; V gene: TRBV19; CDR3 protein: CASSTERGNQPQHF
J gene: TRBJ1-2; D gene: NA; V gene: TRBV27; CDR3 protein: CASRSWGGDGYTF
J gene: TRBJ2-1; D gene: NA; V gene: TRBV2; CDR3 protein: CARGGTTYNEQFF
J gene: TRBJ2-3; D gene: NA; V gene: TRBV29-1; CDR3 protein: CSVEFGNTDTQYF
J gene: TRBJ1-2; D gene: NA; V gene: TRBV7-9; CDR3 protein: CASSLLLSGEPPGYTF
J gene: TRBJ2-3; D gene: TRBD1; V gene: TRBV6-6; CDR3 protein: CASMGTGGTDTQYF
J gene: TRBJ2-7; D gene: NA; V gene: TRBV28; CDR3 protein: CASSSPGVPYEQYF
J gene: TRBJ1-2; D gene: TRBD1; V gene: TRBV9; CDR3 protein: CASSVTGTGAYGYTF
J gene: TRBJ1-4; D gene: NA; V gene: TRBV5-4; CDR3 protein: CASSLVGQPNEKLFF
J gene: TRBJ2-1; D gene: NA; V gene: TRBV5-4; CDR3 protein: CASKVPGRPYNEQFF
J gene: TRBJ1-2; D gene: NA; V gene: TRBV2; CDR3 protein: CASSGDIGYGYTF
J gene: TRBJ2-7; D gene: NA; V gene: TRBV7-2; CDR3 protein: CASSLGGTYEQYF
J gene: TRBJ2-7; D gene: NA; V gene: TRBV6-6; CDR3 protein: CASSYPKRQRSYEQYF